The TCR beta chain described here comes from a study of cytomegalovirus exposure and HLA in healthy donors. Amplification used 60 Vbeta primers and 13 Jbeta primers. Repertoires were generated with immunoSEQ multiplex PCR, while TCRdb's copy carries only in-frame clones and drops some. The sample gives 100,000 to 150,000 clones, about a sixth of which show up once; approximately 2.9% is in the top ten. This CDR3 has 15 residues. V gave up 6 bases and J gave up 9 bases; unmatched junction bases: 8. Looked up from germline, CDR1 is MNHEY and CDR2 is SVGAGI. The clonotype comes from a female donor in good health and CMV-seropositive. The sequenced sample consisted of PBMCs. This sequence joins TRBV6-5 and TRBJ2-1; TRBD2 matches 13 bases. The CDR3 DNA sequence: TGTGCCAGCAGACTCACTAGCGGGAGGGCCCCTGAGCAGTTCTTC. Amino acids: CASRLTSGRAPEQFF.